The subject of this entry is one T cell receptor (beta chain). This entry is derived from a study of patients and donors after allogeneic stem cell transplantation. TCRdb itself ran the RT-PCR reads through MiXCR, one entry per CDR3 protein. The data hold about 160,000 distinct CDR3 sequences, with 24% observed a single time. Sample: blood, either unsorted or a sorted T cell fraction (not recorded which). The sequence was obtained from a human donor who was either an allogeneic HSCT recipient or a stem cell or donor lymphocyte infusion donor (not recorded which). It is not recorded whose cells these are; they may come from a transplant donor.

CDR3 in DNA: TGCAGTGCTTATACTAGCGGGAGATCTATTTGGGATGAGCAGTTCTTC. Translation gives CSAYTSGRSIWDEQFF. This chain uses TRBV20-1 with TRBJ2-1, with 11 positions matching TRBD2. Germline V gene sequence: CDR1 DFQATT, CDR2 SNEGSKA (reference sequence). Unmatched junction bases numbered 14, after V lost 5 bases and J lost 8 bases. This CDR3 comprises 16 residues.